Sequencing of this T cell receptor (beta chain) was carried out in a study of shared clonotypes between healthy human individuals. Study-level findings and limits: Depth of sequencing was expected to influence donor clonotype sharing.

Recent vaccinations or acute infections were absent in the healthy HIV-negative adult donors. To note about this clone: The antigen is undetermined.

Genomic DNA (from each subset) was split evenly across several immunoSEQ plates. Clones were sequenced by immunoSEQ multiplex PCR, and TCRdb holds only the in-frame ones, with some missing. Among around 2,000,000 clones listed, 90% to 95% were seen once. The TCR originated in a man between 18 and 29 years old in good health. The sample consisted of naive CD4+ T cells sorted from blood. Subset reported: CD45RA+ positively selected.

Here the CDR3 reads CASGLPPGQVFIYEQYF. DNA of the CDR3: TGTGCTAGTGGTTTGCCGCCGGGACAGGTCTTCATATACGAGCAGTACTTC. The gene calls are TRBV12-5 and TRBJ2-7; 8 bases are a match to TRBD1. Germline V gives CDR1 LGHNT, CDR2 FRNRAP. Germline trimming cut 2 bases from V and 4 bases from J; bases unmatched to any gene: 13. The CDR3 runs 17 residues.